This passage covers 19 T cell receptor beta chains from one sample sequenced in a study of cytomegalovirus exposure and HLA in healthy donors. Primers: 60 Vbeta forward and 13 Jbeta reverse. Profiling relied on immunoSEQ multiplex PCR, and the TCRdb table lists in-frame clones only, not all of them. This table holds 130,000 or so clones, over 70% found once. Sequencing was carried out using PBMCs. The receptors come from a woman between 35 and 50 years old in good health and CMV-seronegative.

This chain uses TRBV28 with TRBJ2-2; 10 bases are shared with TRBD2. With V trimmed by 6 bases and J by 5 bases, 15 bases remained unmatched. Germline assignment: CDR1 MDHEN and CDR2 SYDVKM. The CDR3 is made up of 18 amino acids. CDR3 sequence: CASRLRRLAGSSTGELFF. CDR3 DNA sequence: TGTGCCAGCAGGTTGAGACGACTAGCGGGTTCTAGTACCGGGGAGCTGTTTTTT.

This clone was detected a few times. This chain connects TRBV5-5 to TRBJ1-1, with 7 bases fitting TRBD1. V was clipped by 4 bases and J by 0 bases; unmatched bases: 6. The CDR3 contains 15 residues. Germline CDR1 and CDR2: SGHKS and YYEKEE (reference sequence). The CDR3: CASSPGQTMNTEAFF. DNA for the CDR3: TGTGCCAGCAGCCCGGGACAGACTATGAACACTGAAGCTTTCTTT.

This sequence joins TRBV29-1 and TRBJ2-7; D possibly corresponds to TRBD2 (5 bases). The V and J ends lost 6 bases and 8 bases respectively, with 20 bases between them. Germline V gene data show CDR1 as SQVTM and CDR2 as ANQGSEA. The CDR3 is 13 amino acids. CDR3 protein: CSVLTNGYTKQYF. CDR3 sequence (DNA): TGCAGCGTCCTGACTAATGGGTATACGAAGCAGTACTTC.

The chain links TRBV6-1 to TRBJ2-5, with TRBD1 matching 11 bases. The CDR3 runs 15 residues. From germline, CDR1 is MNHNS and CDR2 SASEGT. Trimming at V came to 5 bases and at J to 2 bases, leaving 4 bases not matched to a gene. CDR3 amino acids: CASSTDRGLQETQYF. The CDR3 coding sequence is TGTGCCAGCAGTACGGACAGGGGGCTGCAAGAGACCCAGTACTTC.

The rearrangement joins TRBV7-2 to TRBJ1-2, with a weak D call TRBD1 (6 bases). CDR1 SGHTA and CDR2 FQGNSA come from the germline V gene. V was trimmed by 5 bases and J by 4 bases, leaving 14 bases between them. The CDR3 is made up of 14 amino acids. The chain's CDR3 is CASSPLQGFYGYTF. In DNA form, the CDR3 reads TGTGCCAGCAGCCCCCTACAGGGCTTCTATGGCTACACCTTC.

This chain uses TRBV30 with TRBJ1-2; D might be TRBD1 (5 bases). V was pared by 1 base and J by 13 bases, with 13 bases between. Germline loops: CDR1 GTSNPN, CDR2 SVGIG (reference sequence). There are 11 residues in the CDR3. CDR3 coding DNA: TGTGCCTGGAGTGGGTTGGGGCGGGGCACCTTC. It translates to CAWSGLGRGTF.

This sequence joins TRBV5-4 and TRBJ1-3, with D perhaps matching TRBD1 (5 bases). The CDR3 length is 15 residues. The V gene lost 4 bases and the J gene lost 0 bases, with 11 bases spanning the gap. Germline assignment: CDR1 SGHNT and CDR2 YYREEE (reference sequence). The CDR3 nucleotides read TGTGCCAGCAGCCAACAGGCAAACTCTGGAAACACCATATATTTT. Protein sequence: CASSQQANSGNTIYF.

The chain combines TRBV5-5 with TRBJ1-2; D perhaps matches TRBD1 (5 bases). The CDR3 runs 15 residues. Germline assignment: CDR1 SGHKS and CDR2 YYEKEE (reference sequence). The V end was cut by 4 bases, the J end by 0 bases, with 13 bases between. CDR3 residues: CASSPRQSTNYGYTF. The CDR3 nucleotides read TGTGCCAGCAGCCCTCGACAGTCTACTAACTATGGCTACACCTTC.

J is TRBJ1-4 and V is TRBV5-1; 9 positions agree with TRBD1. There are 17 residues in the CDR3. Germline CDR1 SGHRS, CDR2 YFSETQ. Trimming removed 4 bases from V and 2 bases from J; junction bases left unmatched: 9. CDR3 residues: CASSLTGGSATNEKLFF. CDR3 sequence (DNA): TGCGCCAGCAGCCTCACAGGGGGCTCGGCGACTAATGAAAAACTGTTTTTT.

This clone has more than one count but fewer than ten. V is TRBV6-5 and J is TRBJ1-5; 11 nucleotides match TRBD1. This CDR3 has 16 amino acids. The junction had 4 bases not matched to a gene; V was cut back by 2 bases and J by 4 bases. Germline loops: CDR1 MNHEY, CDR2 SVGAGI. The CDR3 nucleotides are TGTGCCAGCAGTTACGCCGGGACAGGGGGGAATCAGCCCCAGCATTTT. Amino acid sequence: CASSYAGTGGNQPQHF.

This chain links TRBV6-1 with TRBJ1-2; 7 bases are shared with TRBD1. Germline trimming cut 8 bases from V and 4 bases from J; bases unmatched to any gene: 4. Germline-derived CDR1 and CDR2 are MNHNS and SASEGT. The CDR3 covers 12 residues. The CDR3 loop is CASGGTAYGYTF. CDR3 nucleotides: TGTGCCAGCGGCGGGACAGCCTATGGCTACACCTTC.

The chain has TRBV7-9 and TRBJ2-7; TRBD2 might be the D (5 bases). This CDR3 comprises 12 residues. The germline V gene has CDR1 SEHNR and CDR2 FQNEAQ (reference sequence). Deletions cut 7 bases from V and 6 bases from J, with 13 bases between. The CDR3 DNA follows: TGTGCCAGCAAGAACCCTGGAGGCGAGCAGTACTTC. Translated: CASKNPGGEQYF.

The CDR3 region is CASSSTSGTDTQYF. In DNA, the CDR3 is TGCGCCAGCAGCTCGACTAGCGGCACAGATACGCAGTATTTT. The genes are TRBV5-1 and TRBJ2-3; 8 bases map to TRBD2. There are 14 residues in the CDR3. The germline CDR1 and CDR2 sequences are SGHRS and YFSETQ. V trimming: 3 bases; J trimming: 1 base; junction bases outside the gene matches: 1.

The CDR3 loop reads CASSTPGTGNTGAFF. The CDR3 DNA follows: TGTGCCAGTAGTACCCCCGGGACAGGGAACACGGGAGCTTTCTTT. The rearrangement links TRBV19 to TRBJ1-1; 9 nucleotides match TRBD1. Germline CDR1 reads LNHDA; CDR2 reads SQIVND (reference sequence). Trimming cost V 4 bases and J 10 bases; bases outside gene matches: 13. There are 15 residues in the CDR3.

This CDR3 is CASSVGTRLTGANVLTF. In nucleotides, the CDR3 is TGTGCCAGCAGCGTAGGGACAAGGTTGACTGGGGCCAACGTCCTGACTTTC. The chain combines TRBV9 with TRBJ2-6; TRBD1 is a possible D gene (5 bases). Germline lookup yields CDR1 SGDLS and CDR2 YYNGEE. This CDR3 has 17 amino acids. Between the trimmed V and J ends, which lost 0 bases and 2 bases, there was a span of 12 bases.

This chain uses TRBV30 with TRBJ1-5; TRBD1 matches 8 bases. The CDR3 extends over 14 amino acids. V trimming: 0 bases; J trimming: 5 bases; junction bases outside the gene matches: 3. Per the germline V gene, CDR1 is GTSNPN and CDR2 is SVGIG (reference sequence). CDR3 DNA: TGTGCCTGGAGTGTGGGACAGGCCGATCAGCCCCAGCATTTT. Translated, it gives CAWSVGQADQPQHF.

This chain uses TRBV5-1 with TRBJ2-7; 11 bases are a match to TRBD1. The V gene's germline CDR1 is SGHRS and CDR2 YFSETQ. There are 18 residues in the CDR3. Trimming took 1 base from V and 0 from J; bases not matched to a gene: 9. CDR3 residues: CASSLSGTGGLSSYEQYF. DNA of the CDR3: TGCGCCAGCAGCTTGTCCGGGACAGGGGGTCTAAGCTCCTACGAGCAGTACTTC.

The rearrangement joins TRBV7-6 to TRBJ1-6; 7 bases agree with TRBD1. Germline V CDR1 and CDR2: SGHVS, FNYEAQ. V lost 5 bases, J lost 5 bases, and 6 bases stayed unmatched. This CDR3 contains 15 residues. The CDR3 nucleotides read TGTGCCAGCAGCCTGAGGGACAGCAATAATTCACCCCTCCACTTT. Translation: CASSLRDSNNSPLHF. Complete variable domain (other parts from reference TRBV7-6 and TRBJ1-6): GAGVSQSPRYKVTKRGQDVALRCDPISGHVSLYWYRQALGQGPEFLTYFNYEAQQDKSGLPNDRFSAERPEGSISTLTIQRTEQRDSAMYRCASSLRDSNNSPLHFGNGTRLTVT.

This chain connects TRBV29-1 to TRBJ2-7, with TRBD2 matching over 9 bases. The CDR3 extends over 15 amino acids. Germline trimming cut 1 base from V and 2 bases from J; bases unmatched to any gene: 6. The germline CDR1 and CDR2 sequences are SQVTM and ANQGSEA. DNA for the CDR3: TGCAGCGTTGAAGCAGCGGGGGGTCCCCCCTACGAGCAGTACTTC. Its translation: CSVEAAGGPPYEQYF.